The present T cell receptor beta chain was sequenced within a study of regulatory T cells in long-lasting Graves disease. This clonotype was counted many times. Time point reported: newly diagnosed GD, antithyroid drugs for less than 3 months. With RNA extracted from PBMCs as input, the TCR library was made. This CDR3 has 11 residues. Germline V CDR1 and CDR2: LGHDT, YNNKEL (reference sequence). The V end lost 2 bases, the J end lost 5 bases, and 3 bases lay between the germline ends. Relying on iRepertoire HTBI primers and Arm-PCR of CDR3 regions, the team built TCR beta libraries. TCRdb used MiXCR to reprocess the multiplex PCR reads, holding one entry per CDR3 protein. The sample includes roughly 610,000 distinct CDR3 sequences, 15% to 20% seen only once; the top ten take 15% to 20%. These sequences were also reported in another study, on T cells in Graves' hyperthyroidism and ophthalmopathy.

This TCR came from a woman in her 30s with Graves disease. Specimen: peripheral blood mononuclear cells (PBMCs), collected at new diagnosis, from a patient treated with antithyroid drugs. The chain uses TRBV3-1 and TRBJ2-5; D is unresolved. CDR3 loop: CASSQLETQYF. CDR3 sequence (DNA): TGTGCCAGCAGCCAACTTGAGACCCAGTACTTC.